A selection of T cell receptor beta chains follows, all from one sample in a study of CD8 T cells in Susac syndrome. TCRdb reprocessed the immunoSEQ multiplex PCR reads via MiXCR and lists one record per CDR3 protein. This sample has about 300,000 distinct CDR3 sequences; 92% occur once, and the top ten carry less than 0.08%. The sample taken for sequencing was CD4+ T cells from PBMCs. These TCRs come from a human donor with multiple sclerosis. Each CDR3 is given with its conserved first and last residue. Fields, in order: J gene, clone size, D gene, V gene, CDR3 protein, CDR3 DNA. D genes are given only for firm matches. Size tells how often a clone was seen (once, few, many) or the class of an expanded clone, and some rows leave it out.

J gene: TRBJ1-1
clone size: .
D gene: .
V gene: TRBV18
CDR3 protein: CASSRAISTDTEAFF
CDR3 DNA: TGTGCCAGCTCACGGGCCATTTCGACGGACACTGAAGCTTTCTTT

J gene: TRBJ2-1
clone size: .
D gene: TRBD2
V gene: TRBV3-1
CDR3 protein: CASRGGTSGSDEQFF
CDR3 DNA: TGTGCCAGCAGGGGGGGGACTAGCGGGAGCGATGAGCAGTTCTTC

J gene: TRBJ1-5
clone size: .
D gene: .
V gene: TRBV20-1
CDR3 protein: CSARDGVGGNQPQHF
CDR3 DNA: TGCAGTGCTAGAGATGGGGTTGGAGGCAATCAGCCCCAGCATTTT

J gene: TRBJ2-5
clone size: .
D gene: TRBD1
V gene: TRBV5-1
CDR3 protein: CASDVATGTGGQTQYF
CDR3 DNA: TGCGCCAGCGACGTAGCGACCGGGACAGGTGGCCAGACCCAGTACTTC

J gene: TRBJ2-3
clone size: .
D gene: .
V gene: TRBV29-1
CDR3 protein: CSVVGPTSTDTQYF
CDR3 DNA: TGCAGCGTTGTGGGGCCCACTAGCACAGATACGCAGTATTTT

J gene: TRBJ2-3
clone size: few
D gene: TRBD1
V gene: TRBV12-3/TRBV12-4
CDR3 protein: CASSLDRSTDTQYF
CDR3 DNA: TGTGCCAGCAGCCTGGACAGGAGCACAGATACGCAGTATTTT

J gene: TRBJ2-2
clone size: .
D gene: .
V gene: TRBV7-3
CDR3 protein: CASSTGSGTGELFF
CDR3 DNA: TGTGCCAGCAGCACAGGTTCGGGCACCGGGGAGCTGTTTTTT

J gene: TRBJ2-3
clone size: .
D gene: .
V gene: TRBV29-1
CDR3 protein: CSVDGRRPTDTQYF
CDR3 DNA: TGCAGCGTTGATGGCCGGAGACCCACAGATACGCAGTATTTT

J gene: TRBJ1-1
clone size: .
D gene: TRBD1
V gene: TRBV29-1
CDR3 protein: CRATGQGNTEAFF
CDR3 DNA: TGCAGAGCGACAGGGCAGGGGAACACTGAAGCTTTCTTT

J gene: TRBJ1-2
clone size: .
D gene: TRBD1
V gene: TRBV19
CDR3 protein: CASSPTGVDGYTF
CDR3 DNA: TGTGCCAGTAGTCCTACAGGGGTAGATGGCTACACCTTC

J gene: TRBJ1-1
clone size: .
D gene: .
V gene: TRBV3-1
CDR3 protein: CASRILRGNTEAFF
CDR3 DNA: TGTGCCAGCAGGATACTCAGGGGGAACACTGAAGCTTTCTTT

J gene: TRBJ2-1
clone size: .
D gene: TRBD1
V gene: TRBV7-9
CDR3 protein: CASSLVGTGRNEQFF
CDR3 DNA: TGTGCCAGCAGCTTAGTTGGGACAGGAAGGAATGAGCAGTTCTTC

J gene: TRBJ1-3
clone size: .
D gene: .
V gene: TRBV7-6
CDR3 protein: CASSLAPGSSGNTIYF
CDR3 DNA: TGTGCCAGCAGCTTAGCGCCCGGGTCCTCTGGAAACACCATATATTTT

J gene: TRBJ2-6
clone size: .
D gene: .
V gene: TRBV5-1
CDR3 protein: CASSLVAGAGANVLTF
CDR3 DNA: TGCGCCAGCAGCTTGGTGGCAGGGGCTGGGGCCAACGTCCTGACTTTC

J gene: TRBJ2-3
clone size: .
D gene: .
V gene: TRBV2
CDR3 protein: CASKTVLTDTQYF
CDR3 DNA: TGTGCCAGCAAGACGGTCCTCACAGATACGCAGTATTTT

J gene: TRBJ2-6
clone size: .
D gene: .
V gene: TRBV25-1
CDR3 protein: CASSIPDRLPGANVLTF
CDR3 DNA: TGTGCCAGCAGTATCCCTGACAGGCTGCCTGGGGCCAACGTCCTGACTTTC

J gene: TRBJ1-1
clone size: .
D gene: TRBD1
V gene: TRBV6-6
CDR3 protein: CASRAATGGTEAFF
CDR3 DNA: TGTGCCAGCAGGGCCGCGACAGGGGGCACTGAAGCTTTCTTT

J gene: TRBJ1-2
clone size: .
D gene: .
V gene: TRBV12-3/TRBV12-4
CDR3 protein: CASSGTWDGYTF
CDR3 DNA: TGTGCCAGCAGCGGGACCTGGGATGGCTACACCTTC

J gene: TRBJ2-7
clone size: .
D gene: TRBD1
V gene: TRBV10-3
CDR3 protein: CAISENGQGDEQYF
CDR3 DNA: TGTGCCATCAGTGAGAATGGACAGGGGGACGAGCAGTACTTC

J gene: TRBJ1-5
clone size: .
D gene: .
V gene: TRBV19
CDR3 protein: CASKGNLHYSNQPQHF
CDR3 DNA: TGTGCCAGTAAGGGCAACCTTCACTATAGCAATCAGCCCCAGCATTTT

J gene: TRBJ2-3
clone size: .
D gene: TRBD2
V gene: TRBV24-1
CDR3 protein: CATSSGGSTDTQYF
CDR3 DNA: TGTGCCACCAGTAGCGGGGGATCCACAGATACGCAGTATTTT

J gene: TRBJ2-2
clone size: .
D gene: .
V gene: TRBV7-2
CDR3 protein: CASSLRKGTPTGELFF
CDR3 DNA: TGTGCCAGCAGCTTACGTAAGGGCACCCCCACCGGGGAGCTGTTTTTT

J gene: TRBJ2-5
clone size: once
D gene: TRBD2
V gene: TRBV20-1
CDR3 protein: CSARRTSGTTPIGTQYF
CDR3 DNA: TGCAGTGCTAGACGGACTAGCGGAACGACCCCCATTGGGACCCAGTACTTC

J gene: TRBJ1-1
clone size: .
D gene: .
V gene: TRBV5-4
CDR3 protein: CASSLGGRDTEAFF
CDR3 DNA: TGTGCCAGCAGCTTGGGGGGTCGGGACACTGAAGCTTTCTTT